This TCR beta chain was sequenced in a study of OX40 agonist ivuxolimab in advanced cancers. The study, taken as a whole, reports: Relative to CD4+ cells, CD8+ T cells on average had more expanded clones. Normalized T-cell clonal expansion was also low in a subset of nonresponders.

Regarding this clone: Its specificity is unknown.

Produced via immunoSEQ multiplex PCR; TCRdb's table is partial and in-frame only. The sample has some 39,000 clones, around 80% seen once; the top ten hold 20% to 25%. Germline V gene data show CDR1 as SGHTA and CDR2 as FQGNSA. Trimming at V came to 1 base and at J to 7 bases, leaving 10 bases not matched to a gene. The CDR3 extends over 17 amino acids. Sequences were derived from CD4+ or CD8+ T cells sorted from blood, sampled in a trial of the OX40 agonist ivuxolimab. The chain recombines TRBV7-2 with TRBJ2-5; 12 bases map to TRBD2. The TCR originated in an adult with an advanced solid tumor such as melanoma, head and neck, liver or kidney cancer. The CDR3 is CASSLVLAGGASGTQYF. The DNA for the CDR3 is TGTGCCAGCAGCTTAGTCCTAGCGGGAGGGGCGAGTGGGACCCAGTACTTC.